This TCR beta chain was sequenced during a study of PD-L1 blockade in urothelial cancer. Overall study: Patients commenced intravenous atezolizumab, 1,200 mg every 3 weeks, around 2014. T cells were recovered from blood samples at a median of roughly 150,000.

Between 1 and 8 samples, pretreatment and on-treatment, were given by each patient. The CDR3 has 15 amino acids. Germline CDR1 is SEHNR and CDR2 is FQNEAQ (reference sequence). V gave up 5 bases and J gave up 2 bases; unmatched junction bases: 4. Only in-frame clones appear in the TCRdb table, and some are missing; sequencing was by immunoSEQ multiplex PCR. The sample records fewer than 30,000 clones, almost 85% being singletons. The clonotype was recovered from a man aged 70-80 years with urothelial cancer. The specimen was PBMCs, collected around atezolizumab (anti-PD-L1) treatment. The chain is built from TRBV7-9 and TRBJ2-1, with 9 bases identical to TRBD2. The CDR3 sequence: CASSPGLAAYNEQFF. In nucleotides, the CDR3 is TGTGCCAGCAGCCCGGGACTAGCCGCCTACAATGAGCAGTTCTTC.